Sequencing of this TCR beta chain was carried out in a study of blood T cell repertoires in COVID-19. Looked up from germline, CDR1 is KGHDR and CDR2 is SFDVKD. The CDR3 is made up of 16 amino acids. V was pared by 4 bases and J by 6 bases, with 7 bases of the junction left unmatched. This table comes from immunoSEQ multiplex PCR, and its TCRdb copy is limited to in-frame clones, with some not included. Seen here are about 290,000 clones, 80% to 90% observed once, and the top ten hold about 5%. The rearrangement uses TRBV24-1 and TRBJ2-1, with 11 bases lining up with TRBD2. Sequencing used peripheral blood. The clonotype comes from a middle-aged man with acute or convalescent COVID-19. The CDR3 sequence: CATSESSGGQTNEQFF. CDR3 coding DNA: TGTGCCACCAGTGAGTCTAGCGGGGGGCAGACCAATGAGCAGTTCTTC.